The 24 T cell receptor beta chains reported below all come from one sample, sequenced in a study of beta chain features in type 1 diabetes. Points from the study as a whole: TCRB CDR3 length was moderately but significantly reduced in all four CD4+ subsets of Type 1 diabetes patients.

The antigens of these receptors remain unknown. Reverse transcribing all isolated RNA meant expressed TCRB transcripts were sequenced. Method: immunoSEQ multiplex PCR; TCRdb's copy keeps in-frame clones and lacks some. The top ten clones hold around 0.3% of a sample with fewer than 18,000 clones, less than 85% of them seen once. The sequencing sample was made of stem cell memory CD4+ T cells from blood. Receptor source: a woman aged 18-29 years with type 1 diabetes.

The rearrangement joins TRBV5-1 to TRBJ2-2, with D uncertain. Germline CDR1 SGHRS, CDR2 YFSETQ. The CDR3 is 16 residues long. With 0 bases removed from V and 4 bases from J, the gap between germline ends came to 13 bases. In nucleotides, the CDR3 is TGCGCCAGCAGCTTGGCACAGTCCTTACCCACCGGGGAGCTGTTTTTT. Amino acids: CASSLAQSLPTGELFF.

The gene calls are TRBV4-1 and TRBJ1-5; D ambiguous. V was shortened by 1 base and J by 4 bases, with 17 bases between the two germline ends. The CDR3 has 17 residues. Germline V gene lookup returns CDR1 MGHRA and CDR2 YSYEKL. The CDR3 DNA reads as TGCGCCAGCAGCCAAGGTCGGTCTAGCAGTGGGAATCAGCCCCAGCATTTT. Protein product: CASSQGRSSSGNQPQHF.

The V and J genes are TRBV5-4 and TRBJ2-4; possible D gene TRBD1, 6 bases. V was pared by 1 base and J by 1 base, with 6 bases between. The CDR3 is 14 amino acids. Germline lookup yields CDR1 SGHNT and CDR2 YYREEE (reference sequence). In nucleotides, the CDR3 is TGTGCCAGCAGCTTGCAGGGGGCCAAAAACATTCAGTACTTC. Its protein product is CASSLQGAKNIQYF.

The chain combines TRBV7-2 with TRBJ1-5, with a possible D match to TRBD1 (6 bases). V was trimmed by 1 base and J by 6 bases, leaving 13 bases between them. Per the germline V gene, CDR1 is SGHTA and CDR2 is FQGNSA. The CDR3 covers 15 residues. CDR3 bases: TGTGCCAGCAGCTTAGGGCGCCAAGGGGGTCAGCCCCAGCATTTT. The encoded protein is CASSLGRQGGQPQHF.

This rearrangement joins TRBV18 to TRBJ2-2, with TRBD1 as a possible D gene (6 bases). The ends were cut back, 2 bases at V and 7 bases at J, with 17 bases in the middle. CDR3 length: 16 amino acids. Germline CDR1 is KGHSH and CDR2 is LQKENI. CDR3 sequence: CASSPFLPDSDGELFF. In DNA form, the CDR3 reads TGTGCCAGCTCACCATTTTTACCGGACAGTGACGGGGAGCTGTTTTTT.

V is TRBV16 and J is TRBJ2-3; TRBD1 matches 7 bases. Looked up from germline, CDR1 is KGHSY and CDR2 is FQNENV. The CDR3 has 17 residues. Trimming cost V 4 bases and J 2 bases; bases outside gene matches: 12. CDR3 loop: CASSPSINRGNTDTQYF. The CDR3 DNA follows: TGTGCCAGCAGCCCCTCTATAAACAGGGGAAACACAGATACGCAGTATTTT.

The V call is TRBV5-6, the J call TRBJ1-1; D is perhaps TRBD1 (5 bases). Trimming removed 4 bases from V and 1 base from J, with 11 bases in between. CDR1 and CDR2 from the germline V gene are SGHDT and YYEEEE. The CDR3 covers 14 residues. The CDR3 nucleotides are TGTGCCAGCAGCCGAAGGAGGGGGAACACTGAAGCTTTCTTT. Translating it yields CASSRRRGNTEAFF.

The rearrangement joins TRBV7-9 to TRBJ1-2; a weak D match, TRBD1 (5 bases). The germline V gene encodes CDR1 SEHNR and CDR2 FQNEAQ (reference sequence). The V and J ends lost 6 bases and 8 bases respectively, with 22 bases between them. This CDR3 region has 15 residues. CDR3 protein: CASRTIGDSGGGYTF. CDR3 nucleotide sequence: TGTGCCAGCAGGACAATAGGGGACTCCGGAGGAGGCTACACCTTC.

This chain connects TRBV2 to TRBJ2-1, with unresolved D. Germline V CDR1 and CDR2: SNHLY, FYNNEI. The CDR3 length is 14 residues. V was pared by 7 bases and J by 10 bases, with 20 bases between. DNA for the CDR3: TGTGCCAGCACCCGAGACTCCAATGAAAGGGAGCAGTTCTTC. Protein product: CASTRDSNEREQFF.

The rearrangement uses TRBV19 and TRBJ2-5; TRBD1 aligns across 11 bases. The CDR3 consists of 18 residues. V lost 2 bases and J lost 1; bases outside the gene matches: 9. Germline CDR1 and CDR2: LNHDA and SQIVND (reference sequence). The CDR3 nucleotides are TGTGCCAGTAGTATACGATACCCGGACAGGGGGCTCCAAGAGACCCAGTACTTC. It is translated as CASSIRYPDRGLQETQYF.

The CDR3 region is CATGQRYF. The CDR3 DNA is TGTGCCACGGGACAGCGGTACTTC. The genes are TRBV30 and TRBJ2-7; 7 bases align to TRBD1. The CDR3 runs to 8 residues. V dropped 8 bases and J dropped 12; count of bases not matched to a gene: 4. Germline assignment: CDR1 GTSNPN and CDR2 SVGIG (reference sequence).

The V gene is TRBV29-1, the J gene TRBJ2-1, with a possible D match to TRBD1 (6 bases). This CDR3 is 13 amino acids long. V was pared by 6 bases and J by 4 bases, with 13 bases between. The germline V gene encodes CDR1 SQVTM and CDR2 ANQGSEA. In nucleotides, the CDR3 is TGCAGCGTCAAAAAGGACAGATACAATGAGCAGTTCTTC. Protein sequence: CSVKKDRYNEQFF.

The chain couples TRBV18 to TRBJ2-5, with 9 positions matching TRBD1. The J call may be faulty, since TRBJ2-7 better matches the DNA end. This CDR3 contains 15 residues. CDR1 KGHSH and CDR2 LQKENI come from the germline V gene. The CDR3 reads CASSLTGGSSYEQYF. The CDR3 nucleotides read TGTGCCAGCTCACTGACAGGGGGAAGCTCCTACGAGCAGTACTTC.

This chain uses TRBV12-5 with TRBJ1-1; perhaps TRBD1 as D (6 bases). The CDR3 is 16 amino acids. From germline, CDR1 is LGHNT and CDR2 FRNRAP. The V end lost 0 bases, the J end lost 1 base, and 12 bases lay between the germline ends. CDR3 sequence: CASGLVIARGNTEAFF. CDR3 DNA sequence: TGTGCTAGTGGTTTGGTAATCGCCAGGGGGAACACTGAAGCTTTCTTT.

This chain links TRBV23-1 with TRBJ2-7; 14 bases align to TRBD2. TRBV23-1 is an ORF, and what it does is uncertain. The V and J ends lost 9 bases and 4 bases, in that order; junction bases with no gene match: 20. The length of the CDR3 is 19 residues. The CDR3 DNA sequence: TGCGCCAGTTCTCGGGCCGCCGGGACTAGCGGGAGCCACCGGTACGAGCAGTACTTC. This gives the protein CASSRAAGTSGSHRYEQYF.

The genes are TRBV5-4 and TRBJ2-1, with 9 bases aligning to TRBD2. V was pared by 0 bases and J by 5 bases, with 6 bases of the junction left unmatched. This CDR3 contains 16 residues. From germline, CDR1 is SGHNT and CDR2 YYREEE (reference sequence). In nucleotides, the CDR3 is TGTGCCAGCAGCTTGGTGCCCCTAGCGGGGAACAATGAGCAGTTCTTC. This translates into CASSLVPLAGNNEQFF.

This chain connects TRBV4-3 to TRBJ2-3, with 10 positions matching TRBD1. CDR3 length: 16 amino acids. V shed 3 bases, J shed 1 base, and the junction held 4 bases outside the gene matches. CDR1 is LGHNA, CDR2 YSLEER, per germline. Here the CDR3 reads CASSHQTGGGTDTQYF. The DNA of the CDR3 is TGCGCCAGCAGCCACCAGACAGGGGGCGGCACAGATACGCAGTATTTT.

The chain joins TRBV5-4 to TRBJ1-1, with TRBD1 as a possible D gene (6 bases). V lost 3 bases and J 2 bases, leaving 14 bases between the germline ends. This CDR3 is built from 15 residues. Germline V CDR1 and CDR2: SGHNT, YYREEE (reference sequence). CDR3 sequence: CASSSPYRDNTEAFF. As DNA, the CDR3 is TGTGCCAGCAGCTCCCCCTACAGGGATAACACTGAAGCTTTCTTT.

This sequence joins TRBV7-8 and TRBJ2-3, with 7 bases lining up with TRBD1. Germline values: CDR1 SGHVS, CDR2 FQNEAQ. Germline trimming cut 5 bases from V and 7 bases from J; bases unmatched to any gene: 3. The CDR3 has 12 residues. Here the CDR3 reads CASSPQGYTQYF. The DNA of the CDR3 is TGTGCCAGCAGCCCACAGGGGTATACGCAGTATTTT.

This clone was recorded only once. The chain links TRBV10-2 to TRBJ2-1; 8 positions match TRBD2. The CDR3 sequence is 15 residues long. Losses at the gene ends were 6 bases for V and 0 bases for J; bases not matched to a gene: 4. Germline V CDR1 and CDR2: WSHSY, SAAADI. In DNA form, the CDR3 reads TGCGCCAGCAGGCTAGCGGGTAGCTCCTACAATGAGCAGTTCTTC. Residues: CASRLAGSSYNEQFF.

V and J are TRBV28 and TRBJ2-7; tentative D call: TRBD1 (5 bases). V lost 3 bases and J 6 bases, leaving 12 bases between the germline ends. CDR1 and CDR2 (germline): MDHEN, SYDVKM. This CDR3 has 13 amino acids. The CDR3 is CASSFVTAREQYF. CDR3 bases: TGTGCCAGCAGTTTTGTGACAGCTCGCGAGCAGTACTTC. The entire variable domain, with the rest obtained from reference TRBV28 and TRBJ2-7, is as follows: DVKVTQSSRYLVKRTGEKVFLECVQDMDHENMFWYRQDPGLGLRLIYFSYDVKMKEKGDIPEGYSVSREKKERFSLILESASTNQTSMYLCASSFVTAREQYFGPGTRLTVT.

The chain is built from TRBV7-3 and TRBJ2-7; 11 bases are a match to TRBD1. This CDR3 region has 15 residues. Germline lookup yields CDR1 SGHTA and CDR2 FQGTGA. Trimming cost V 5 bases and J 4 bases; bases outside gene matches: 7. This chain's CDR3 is CASSVTGQGAYEQYF. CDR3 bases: TGTGCCAGCAGCGTTACAGGACAGGGGGCATACGAGCAGTACTTC.

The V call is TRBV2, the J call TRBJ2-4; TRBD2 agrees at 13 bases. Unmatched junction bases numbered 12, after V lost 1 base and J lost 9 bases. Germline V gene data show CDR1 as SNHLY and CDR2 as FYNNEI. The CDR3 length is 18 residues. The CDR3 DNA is TGTGCCAGCAGTGAAGGTCGTAGTCGGGGGACTAGCGGGATCATTCAGTACTTC. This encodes CASSEGRSRGTSGIIQYF.

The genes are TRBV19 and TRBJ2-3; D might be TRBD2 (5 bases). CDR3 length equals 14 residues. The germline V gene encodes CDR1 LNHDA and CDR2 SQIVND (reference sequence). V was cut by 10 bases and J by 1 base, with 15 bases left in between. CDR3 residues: CATSNKRRTDTQYF. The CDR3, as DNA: TGTGCCACCTCGAATAAGCGGCGCACAGATACGCAGTATTTT.